These T cell receptor beta chains were read from a single sample in a study of CD8+ T cells in alopecia areata. TCRdb's table, derived via immunoSEQ multiplex PCR, lists solely in-frame clones and lacks some. Altogether under 150,000 clones are present, roughly three fifths being singletons, with the ten largest covering roughly 3.5%. Sequencing used CD4+ T cells sorted from blood, obtained at week 24, from a patient treated with tofacitinib. All receptors come from a human donor with alopecia areata. The CDR3 runs from the conserved cysteine through the conserved F or W. A D gene is named only where the DNA matches it firmly. Size is omitted from some rows. Given values are once, few, many or a class for expanded clones.

d_gene	abundance	v_gene	j_gene	CDR3aa	CDR3nt
.	.	TRBV5-5	TRBJ2-1	CASSSPGRINNEQFF	TGTGCCAGCAGCTCGCCGGGACGGATTAACAATGAGCAGTTCTTC
TRBD1	.	TRBV10-3	TRBJ2-5	CAISPAIPGQGTQYF	TGTGCCATCAGTCCCGCCATTCCGGGACAGGGGACCCAGTACTTC
.	.	TRBV29-1	TRBJ1-1	CSGAGQPLTEAFF	TGCAGCGGTGCTGGACAGCCCCTCACTGAAGCTTTCTTT
.	.	TRBV7-2	TRBJ2-5	CASSPRTVQETQYF	TGTGCCAGCAGCCCCCGGACAGTTCAAGAGACCCAGTACTTC
.	.	TRBV2	TRBJ2-1	CASKGEVEQFF	TGTGCCAGCAAGGGTGAGGTTGAGCAGTTCTTC
.	.	TRBV18	TRBJ2-2	CASSNTGELFF	TGTGCCAGCTCGAACACCGGGGAGCTGTTTTTT
.	.	TRBV2	TRBJ1-2	CASSEGFSNYGYTF	TGTGCCAGCAGTGAGGGCTTTTCAAACTATGGCTACACCTTC
.	few	TRBV23-1	TRBJ1-3	CASSQSGGTSGGNTIYF	TGCGCCAGCAGTCAATCAGGAGGGACCTCTGGGGGAAACACCATATATTTT
TRBD1	.	TRBV7-9	TRBJ1-1	CASSLGDRSIHTEAFF	TGTGCCAGCAGCTTAGGGGACAGAAGTATTCACACTGAAGCTTTCTTT
TRBD1	few	TRBV6-5	TRBJ1-6	CASSPGGYNSPLHF	TGTGCCAGCAGTCCAGGGGGGTATAATTCACCCCTCCACTTT
.	few	TRBV10-3	TRBJ2-7	CAINPGPDYEQYF	TGTGCCATCAACCCGGGTCCGGACTACGAGCAGTACTTC
TRBD1	.	TRBV27	TRBJ1-3	CASSGARGGLSGNTIYF	TGTGCCAGCAGTGGAGCTAGAGGGGGCCTCTCTGGAAACACCATATATTTT
TRBD1	.	TRBV30	TRBJ1-1	CAWSEGQGLRAFF	TGTGCCTGGAGTGAGGGACAGGGTTTGAGGGCTTTCTTT
.	.	TRBV29-1	TRBJ1-6	CSVAQGDGSPLHF	TGCAGCGTTGCGCAAGGGGATGGTTCACCCCTCCACTTT
.	once	TRBV5-6	TRBJ1-2	CASSSWWQNYGYTF	TGTGCCAGCAGCTCATGGTGGCAGAACTATGGCTACACCTTC
.	many	TRBV28	TRBJ2-7	CASKRTGLTYEQYF	TGTGCCAGCAAGAGAACAGGGCTAACCTACGAGCAGTACTTC
.	.	TRBV30	TRBJ2-5	CAWSVLGTQYF	TGTGCCTGGAGTGTACTGGGGACCCAGTACTTC
TRBD2	.	TRBV29-1	TRBJ2-3	CSITPGLAVDTQYF	TGCAGCATTACTCCGGGACTAGCAGTAGATACGCAGTATTTT
.	.	TRBV6-1	TRBJ2-1	CASSGRQYNEQFF	TGTGCCAGCAGTGGCCGACAATACAATGAGCAGTTCTTC
TRBD1	.	TRBV25-1	TRBJ1-2	CASRNSDRGVGGYTF	TGTGCCAGCCGAAACAGCGACAGGGGCGTCGGTGGCTACACCTTC
.	.	TRBV4-3	TRBJ1-5	CASSQGGQPQHF	TGCGCCAGCAGCCAGGGGGGCCAGCCCCAGCATTTT
TRBD1	.	TRBV30	TRBJ1-2	CACERDRGRGYTF	TGTGCCTGTGAAAGGGACAGGGGGCGAGGCTACACCTTC
.	.	TRBV2	TRBJ1-1	CASSGGMTEAFF	TGTGCCAGCAGCGGGGGGATGACTGAAGCTTTCTTT
.	.	TRBV9	TRBJ2-4	CASSVDDEGRLAKNIQYF	TGTGCCAGCAGCGTAGATGATGAGGGCAGGTTAGCCAAAAACATTCAGTACTTC
.	once	TRBV29-1	TRBJ1-2	CSVESVPYGYTF	TGCAGCGTTGAGTCTGTCCCGTATGGCTACACCTTC
.	.	TRBV29-1	TRBJ1-4	CSVAQGLEKLFF	TGCAGCGTGGCACAGGGACTAGAAAAACTGTTTTTT
.	.	TRBV5-1	TRBJ2-3	CASSFGTDTQYF	TGCGCCAGCAGCTTCGGCACAGATACGCAGTATTTT
.	once	TRBV4-2	TRBJ2-1	CASSQPDGEQFF	TGTGCCAGCAGCCAGCCCGACGGTGAGCAGTTCTTC
.	.	TRBV30	TRBJ1-3	CAWSVHVSGNTIYF	TGTGCCTGGAGTGTACATGTATCTGGAAACACCATATATTTT
.	few	TRBV11-1	TRBJ2-2	CASSFRTAGELFF	TGTGCCAGCAGCTTTCGGACAGCCGGGGAGCTGTTTTTT
.	.	TRBV4-2	TRBJ2-1	CASSQGRHDEQFF	TGTGCCAGCAGCCAAGGACGGCACGATGAGCAGTTCTTC
.	.	TRBV29-1	TRBJ1-1	CSVTGGSTEAFF	TGCAGCGTGACGGGGGGCAGCACTGAAGCTTTCTTT
.	.	TRBV7-2	TRBJ2-1	CASSSTERHNEQFF	TGTGCCAGCAGCTCCACGGAGCGGCACAATGAGCAGTTCTTC
.	.	TRBV4-3	TRBJ2-7	CASSQDSRGNSYEQYF	TGCGCCAGCAGCCAAGATTCTAGGGGAAACTCCTACGAGCAGTACTTC
.	.	TRBV4-3	TRBJ1-4	CASSSMRGTNEKLFF	TGCGCCAGCAGCTCGATGAGGGGAACTAATGAAAAACTGTTTTTT
.	few	TRBV7-8	TRBJ1-1	CASSRNSEAFF	TGTGCCAGCAGCCGCAATTCCGAAGCTTTCTTT
.	.	TRBV6-6	TRBJ2-2	CASSRSGELFF	TGTGCCAGCAGTCGTTCAGGGGAGCTGTTTTTT
.	few	TRBV25-1	TRBJ1-2	CAARGSGNYGYTF	TGTGCCGCTAGAGGGTCGGGGAACTATGGCTACACCTTC
.	.	TRBV15	TRBJ1-1	CATSRTSQGRAFF	TGTGCCACCAGCAGAACATCCCAGGGGAGGGCTTTCTTT
.	.	TRBV30	TRBJ2-2	CAWRIRGWDGELFF	TGTGCCTGGAGAATAAGGGGCTGGGACGGGGAGCTGTTTTTT
TRBD1	.	TRBV10-3	TRBJ2-5	CAIRGDRAQETQYF	TGTGCCATCAGGGGGGACAGAGCCCAAGAGACCCAGTACTTC
TRBD1	.	TRBV6-5	TRBJ2-7	CASRVLDRGTYEQYF	TGTGCCAGCAGGGTTCTGGACAGGGGTACCTACGAGCAGTACTTC
TRBD1	few	TRBV10-3	TRBJ1-4	CAISRQGANEKLFF	TGTGCCATCAGTAGACAGGGGGCCAATGAAAAACTGTTTTTT
.	.	TRBV5-1	TRBJ2-3	CASSADTDTQYF	TGCGCCAGCAGCGCAGACACAGATACGCAGTATTTT
.	few	TRBV4-3	TRBJ2-7	CASSQAPGQNYEQYF	TGCGCCAGCAGCCAAGCCCCCGGACAGAATTACGAGCAGTACTTC
.	.	TRBV30	TRBJ2-7	CAWSHKGGDEQYF	TGTGCCTGGAGTCACAAGGGCGGAGACGAGCAGTACTTC
.	.	TRBV20-1	TRBJ2-7	CSAGTFYEQYF	TGCAGTGCTGGGACCTTCTACGAGCAGTACTTC
TRBD1	few	TRBV29-1	TRBJ1-5	CSVVTGGGQPQHF	TGCAGCGTCGTAACAGGGGGCGGTCAGCCCCAGCATTTT